This T cell receptor (beta chain) was captured in a study of blood T cell repertoires in COVID-19. The CDR3 runs to 16 residues. CDR1 and CDR2 (germline): LGHNA, YSLEER. Between the trimmed V and J ends, which lost 0 bases and 5 bases, there was a span of 14 bases. Per the study methods: Estimation of nucleated cell counts relied on the amplification of reference gene primers. The protocol was immunoSEQ multiplex PCR, while the TCRdb copy is restricted to in-frame clones and leaves out a portion. That table gives V, J and clone size, and the DNA gave D and trimming. This table holds 230,000 or so clones, 70% to 90% found once.

The source is a woman in her thirties or forties with acute COVID-19. The rearrangement links TRBV4-3 to TRBJ1-5; possibly TRBD1 for D (6 bases). The sequenced sample consisted of PBMCs or T cells enriched from blood (not recorded which). The CDR3 region is CASSQDRGHQYQPQHF. The CDR3 DNA follows: TGCGCCAGCAGCCAAGACCGGGGACATCAGTATCAGCCCCAGCATTTT.